The T cell receptor beta chain described here comes from a study of blood T cell repertoires in COVID-19. The wider study: Samples came from the United States, Italy and Spain, spanning acute and convalescent COVID-19. T cells, B-cell-depleted T cells, or PBMCs supplied cDNA or gDNA.

The CDR3 is 14 amino acids. In germline, CDR1 is LNHNV, CDR2 YYDKDF (reference sequence). V gave up 3 bases and J gave up 5 bases, with 13 bases separating them. Clones were read by immunoSEQ multiplex PCR, and TCRdb kept only the in-frame ones, dropping some. The sample has about 140,000 clones, about 80% seen once. The V call is TRBV15, the J call TRBJ2-5; D gene ambiguous. The clonotype comes from a woman aged 60-75 years with acute or convalescent COVID-19. The source material was peripheral blood. The CDR3 is CATSRTPSGETQYF. The CDR3 nucleotides read TGTGCCACCAGCAGGACTCCGTCTGGGGAGACCCAGTACTTC.